This T cell receptor (beta chain) appears in the sequencing data of a study of graft-versus-host responses after intestinal transplantation. With 3 bases clipped from V and 5 bases from J, the junction kept 6 bases outside the gene matches. The CDR3 runs to 15 residues. Germline assignment: CDR1 MNHNS and CDR2 SASEGT. Worth noting for this clone: Its antigen is not known.

Libraries were prepared by immunoSEQ multiplex PCR; TCRdb keeps only in-frame clonotypes and omits some of them. Among nearly 110,000 clones listed, 80% to 90% were seen once. The genes are TRBV6-1 and TRBJ2-1; 8 bases line up with TRBD1. Sequenced here: unstimulated CD4+ T cells sorted from spleen or lymph node cells, sampled before transplant. This receptor was identified in a human donor who was the organ donor for an intestinal transplant. This chain's CDR3 is CASSEVGTGNNEQFF. CDR3 nucleotide sequence: TGTGCCAGCAGTGAGGTAGGGACAGGTAACAATGAGCAGTTCTTC.